This TCR beta chain was recorded in a study of T cells in Graves' hyperthyroidism and ophthalmopathy. Whole-study results and caveats: Model output signaled ophthalmopathy a median 6.5 months ahead of onset.

Stable disease denoted Graves' hyperthyroidism without ophthalmopathy progression within 18 months. Criteria for exclusion of patients were uncontrolled infection, other autoimmune disease, pregnancy or lactation. Diagnostic decisions used clinical symptoms, serum thyroxine and TRAb, thyroid ultrasound and orbital computed tomography. Amplified TCR beta CDR3 regions derived from RNA transcripts. The TCR CDR3 first-round RT-PCR relied on the HTBI primer set. TCRdb fed the multiplex PCR reads into MiXCR, producing one record per CDR3 protein. The sample includes under 300,000 distinct CDR3 sequences, roughly 15% of them seen just once. Trimming took 0 bases from V and 6 from J; bases not matched to a gene: 7. In germline, CDR1 is DFQATT, CDR2 SNEGSKA (reference sequence). This CDR3 region has 14 residues. Concerning this clonotype itself: Its specificity is unknown.

The chain couples TRBV20-1 to TRBJ2-7; 8 bases map to TRBD1. The TCR sequence derives from a woman aged 40 to 50 with Graves' hyperthyroidism. Sequencing was performed on blood. The chain's CDR3 is CSARDQTGAPEQYF. CDR3 DNA sequence: TGCAGTGCTAGAGATCAGACAGGGGCTCCCGAGCAGTACTTC.